These T cell receptor beta chains were read from a single sample in a study of OX40 agonist ivuxolimab in advanced cancers. Using immunoSEQ multiplex PCR, the repertoire was profiled, and TCRdb retains in-frame clones only, with some absent. The table has about 73,000 clones, approximately 92% seen once. Source: CD4+ or CD8+ T cells sorted from blood, taken in a trial of the OX40 agonist ivuxolimab. The receptors come from an adult with an advanced solid tumor such as melanoma, head and neck, liver or kidney cancer. Each CDR3 is given with its conserved first and last residue. D genes are given only for firm matches. Expanded clones are given a class, and other clones once, few, many or no size at all.

TRBD2	TRBV19	.	TRBJ2-1	CASSIAASGGARNEQFF	TGTGCCAGTAGTATAGCGGCTAGCGGGGGGGCGAGGAATGAGCAGTTCTTC
.	TRBV27	.	TRBJ2-7	CASSLSIYEQYF	TGTGCCAGCAGTCTTTCAATTTACGAGCAGTACTTC
.	TRBV27	.	TRBJ2-1	CASSLAGFNEQFF	TGTGCCAGCAGTTTGGCAGGGTTCAATGAGCAGTTCTTC
.	TRBV19	.	TRBJ1-1	CASTLGGFMNTEAFF	TGTGCCAGTACCCTAGGGGGTTTCATGAACACTGAAGCTTTCTTT
.	TRBV7-9	.	TRBJ1-1	CASSLGVTEAFF	TGTGCCAGCAGCTTAGGAGTCACTGAAGCTTTCTTT
.	TRBV6-1	.	TRBJ1-2	CASSESEGRYGYTF	TGTGCCAGCAGTGAATCGGAGGGTAGATATGGCTACACCTTC
.	TRBV6-6	.	TRBJ1-1	CASSYLWLEAFF	TGTGCCAGCAGTTACTTGTGGCTTGAAGCTTTCTTT
.	TRBV9	.	TRBJ1-5	CASSVKTRSWCNQPQHF	TGTGCCAGCAGCGTAAAGACACGATCTTGGTGCAATCAGCCCCAGCATTTT
.	TRBV21-1	.	TRBJ2-6	CASSKGGRVRSPGANVLTF	TGTGCCAGCAGCAAAGGAGGCAGGGTGCGGAGCCCTGGGGCCAACGTCCTGACTTTC
TRBD1	TRBV6-5	.	TRBJ1-1	CASSYFTGGMNTEAFF	TGTGCCAGCAGTTATTTTACAGGGGGGATGAACACTGAAGCTTTCTTT
.	TRBV13	.	TRBJ2-7	CASSSGTQQMLYEQYF	TGTGCCAGCAGCTCAGGGACTCAACAAATGTTATACGAGCAGTACTTC
TRBD1	TRBV7-9	.	TRBJ1-2	CASSLVGTGGLEGYTF	TGTGCCAGCAGCTTAGTGGGGACAGGGGGACTAGAGGGCTACACCTTC
.	TRBV10-2	few	TRBJ1-5	CATGGDQPQHF	TGCGCCACCGGGGGGGATCAGCCCCAGCATTTT
TRBD1	TRBV7-9	.	TRBJ1-2	CASSLVGTGDGYTF	TGTGCCAGCAGCTTAGTTGGGACAGGGGATGGCTACACCTTC
.	TRBV7-2	.	TRBJ2-7	CASSLDRASYEQYF	TGTGCCAGCAGCTTAGACAGGGCGAGCTACGAGCAGTACTTC
.	TRBV7-3	.	TRBJ2-3	CASSWGGSTDTQYF	TGTGCCAGCAGCTGGGGCGGGAGCACAGATACGCAGTATTTT
.	TRBV5-1	.	TRBJ2-7	CASSWGISYEQYF	TGCGCCAGCAGCTGGGGGATCTCCTACGAGCAGTACTTC
.	TRBV9	.	TRBJ2-1	CASSGSSGNEQFF	TGTGCCAGCAGCGGAAGTAGCGGCAATGAGCAGTTCTTC
.	TRBV27	.	TRBJ1-1	CASSLLRGEAFF	TGTGCCAGCAGTCTCCTCAGGGGTGAAGCTTTCTTT
.	TRBV7-9	.	TRBJ1-1	CASSLGGNEAFF	TGTGCCAGCAGCTTAGGGGGGAATGAAGCTTTCTTT
.	TRBV10-3	few	TRBJ1-1	CAITGTIGTEAFF	TGTGCCATCACCGGGACGATAGGCACTGAAGCTTTCTTT
.	TRBV11-2	.	TRBJ1-4	CASSEAINEKLFF	TGTGCCAGCTCAGAGGCCATTAATGAAAAACTGTTTTTT
.	TRBV29-1	.	TRBJ2-7	CSVETIGGSYEQYF	TGCAGCGTTGAAACTATCGGGGGCTCCTACGAGCAGTACTTC
TRBD1	TRBV9	.	TRBJ2-1	CASTVGTGGEQFF	TGTGCCAGCACCGTAGGGACAGGGGGTGAGCAGTTCTTC
TRBD1	TRBV10-1	few	TRBJ2-1	CASSESGTVDEQFF	TGCGCCAGCAGTGAGTCGGGGACAGTCGATGAGCAGTTCTTC
TRBD1	TRBV11-2	once	TRBJ2-7	CASSLGLGTGRTGEQYF	TGTGCCAGCAGCTTAGGGTTAGGGACAGGGCGAACCGGCGAGCAGTACTTC
.	TRBV7-9	.	TRBJ1-5	CASSPGHREGQPQHF	TGTGCCAGCAGCCCAGGCCACAGGGAAGGTCAGCCCCAGCATTTT
.	TRBV4-2	once	TRBJ1-1	CASSQDPAGQGEAFF	TGTGCCAGCAGCCAAGATCCGGCAGGGCAGGGTGAAGCTTTCTTT
.	TRBV15	few	TRBJ1-5	CATSSFVGVSNQPQHF	TGTGCCACCAGCAGTTTTGTGGGCGTTAGCAATCAGCCCCAGCATTTT
.	TRBV5-6	.	TRBJ2-2	CASSLSGELFF	TGTGCCAGCAGCTTATCTGGGGAGCTGTTTTTT
.	TRBV7-2	once	TRBJ2-7	CASSLRRDQNYEQYF	TGTGCCAGCAGCTTAAGAAGGGACCAAAACTACGAGCAGTACTTC
.	TRBV27	once	TRBJ1-1	CASSWSGIAATEAFF	TGTGCCAGCAGTTGGTCGGGTATTGCGGCCACTGAAGCTTTCTTT
.	TRBV10-1	.	TRBJ1-3	CAITPIISGNTIYF	TGCGCCATCACGCCGATTATTAGTGGAAACACCATATATTTT